The next 23 T cell receptor beta chains were all read from a single sample in a study of blood T cell repertoires in COVID-19. Sequenced by immunoSEQ multiplex PCR; TCRdb stores in-frame clones only, minus some. This sample yields 60,000 to 90,000 clones, of which approximately 86% are seen a single time; roughly a sixth belongs to the top ten. Sequencing was done on a sample of peripheral blood. The receptors stem from a human donor in a cohort sampled during active COVID-19.

In this sample, this clone turned up a few times. This chain connects TRBV29-1 to TRBJ1-1; the D gene is possibly TRBD1 (6 bases). Germline V CDR1 and CDR2: SQVTM, ANQGSEA. The V end was cut by 7 bases, the J end by 5 bases, with 14 bases between. The CDR3 contains 12 residues. DNA for the CDR3: TGCAGCGGGACCTTTGGGACAACTGAAGCTTTCTTT. Protein sequence: CSGTFGTTEAFF.

The chain uses TRBV18 and TRBJ1-3, with TRBD1 as a possible D gene (6 bases). The germline CDR1 and CDR2 sequences are KGHSH and LQKENI. This CDR3 region has 13 residues. V was pared by 4 bases and J by 5 bases, with 9 bases between. CDR3 sequence: CASSQGERNTIYF. Written as DNA, the CDR3 is TGTGCCAGCTCACAGGGGGAGAGAAACACCATATATTTT.

The V call is TRBV5-1, the J call TRBJ2-7, with 8 bases fitting TRBD1. The V and J ends lost 3 bases and 4 bases, in that order; junction bases with no gene match: 24. The CDR3 length is 20 residues. Germline loops: CDR1 SGHRS, CDR2 YFSETQ. CDR3 in amino acids: CASSSWSHQGQGPLRYEQYF. CDR3 in DNA: TGCGCCAGCAGCTCATGGTCTCATCAAGGACAGGGCCCGCTTAGGTACGAGCAGTACTTC.

This clone was observed a few times. This chain links TRBV2 with TRBJ1-1; D gene uncertain. Trimming cost V 6 bases and J 0 bases, with 11 bases left between them. This CDR3 has 14 amino acids. Germline CDR1 is SNHLY and CDR2 is FYNNEI. CDR3 loop: CASRTITVNTEAFF. For the CDR3, the DNA is TGTGCCAGCAGAACCATAACAGTGAACACTGAAGCTTTCTTT.

The rearrangement links TRBV11-2 to TRBJ2-5, with a tentative D call TRBD1 (6 bases). The CDR3 is made up of 14 amino acids. CDR1 and CDR2 from the germline V gene are SGHAT and FQNNGV. The V end was cut by 4 bases, the J end by 5 bases, with 14 bases between. The CDR3 bases are TGTGCCAGCAGCTCGTTTGGGGGCAGGGAGACCCAGTACTTC. Amino acids: CASSSFGGRETQYF.

This chain connects TRBV7-2 to TRBJ2-7, with TRBD2 matching 7 bases. V shed 4 bases and J 3 bases; nucleotides not matched to a gene: 3. The CDR3 is made up of 13 amino acids. From germline, CDR1 is SGHTA and CDR2 FQGNSA. Written as DNA, the CDR3 is TGTGCCAGCAGCTCGCTAGCGGTCTACGAGCAGTACTTC. Translating it yields CASSSLAVYEQYF.

The rearrangement joins TRBV5-4 to TRBJ1-6; D remains ambiguous. Trimming pared 3 bases from V and 4 bases from J, leaving 17 bases between. This CDR3 contains 17 residues. CDR1 is SGHNT and CDR2 is YYREEE in the germline V gene (reference sequence). The CDR3 loop is CASSSRNSGGYNSPLHF. In DNA, the CDR3 is TGTGCCAGCAGCTCCAGAAATTCAGGAGGTTATAATTCACCCCTCCACTTT.

The J gene is TRBJ2-7, the V gene TRBV21-1; the table names TRBD2, a call not compared with the DNA. TRBV21-1 is designated a pseudogene. This CDR3 is built from 17 residues. In DNA, the CDR3 is TGTGCCAGCAGCAAAGGGGGTCCGGGACTGACCTCCTACGAGCAGTACTTC. Translation: CASSKGGPGLTSYEQYF.

This chain links TRBV18 with TRBJ2-5; the D gene is possibly TRBD1 (6 bases). Trimming pared 4 bases from V and 1 base from J, leaving 10 bases between. The CDR3 covers 14 residues. Germline assignment: CDR1 KGHSH and CDR2 LQKENI. The CDR3 loop reads CASSLRTAQETQYF. CDR3 nucleotides: TGTGCCAGCTCACTACGGACAGCCCAAGAGACCCAGTACTTC. Full variable domain (rest looked up from reference TRBV18 and TRBJ2-5): NAGVMQNPRHLVRRRGQEARLRCSPMKGHSHVYWYRQLPEEGLKFMVYLQKENIIDESGMPKERFSAEFPKEGPSILRIQQVVRGDSAAYFCASSLRTAQETQYFGPGTRLLVL.

This chain uses TRBV12-3 or TRBV12-4 with TRBJ2-1; the D gene is possibly TRBD1 (6 bases). Trimming took 6 bases from V and 10 from J, leaving 13 bases between them. The CDR3 extends over 12 amino acids. CDR3 in amino acids: CASSNRVGEQFF. CDR3 DNA: TGTGCCAGCAGCAACAGGGTCGGAGAGCAGTTCTTC.

The V gene is TRBV5-8, the J gene TRBJ2-7, with TRBD1 matching 8 bases. There are 13 residues in the CDR3. The germline gives CDR1 SGHTS, CDR2 YDEGEE. V trimming: 3 bases; J trimming: 4 bases; junction bases outside the gene matches: 3. The CDR3 region is CASSWDRSYEQYF. Written as DNA, the CDR3 is TGTGCCAGCAGCTGGGACAGGTCGTACGAGCAGTACTTC. Looking up the rest from reference TRBV5-8 and TRBJ2-7 gives the full variable domain: EAGVTQSPTHLIKTRGQQATLRCSPISGHTSVYWYQQALGLGLQFLLWYDEGEERNRGNFPPRFSGRQFPNYSSELNVNALELEDSALYLCASSWDRSYEQYFGPGTRLTVT.

The chain uses TRBV28 and TRBJ1-1, with TRBD1 matching over 8 bases. Trimming cost V 6 bases and J 2 bases; bases outside gene matches: 5. The CDR3 loop spans 14 amino acids. The V gene's germline CDR1 is MDHEN and CDR2 SYDVKM. The CDR3 DNA reads as TGTGCCAGCAGATCTGGACAGGGAAACACTGAAGCTTTCTTT. Its protein product is CASRSGQGNTEAFF.

This chain uses TRBV5-6 with TRBJ2-7, with 8 bases identical to TRBD1. V lost 4 bases to trimming and J lost 2 bases; unmatched junction nucleotides: 2. The CDR3 has 13 amino acids. From germline, CDR1 is SGHDT and CDR2 YYEEEE. CDR3 DNA sequence: TGTGCCAGCAGCCCGGACAGGGCCTACGAGCAGTACTTC. The encoded protein is CASSPDRAYEQYF.

The rearrangement joins TRBV6-5 to TRBJ1-1; no definite D call. V was pared by 2 bases and J by 3 bases, with 10 bases between. The CDR3 length is 14 residues. Germline values: CDR1 MNHEY, CDR2 SVGAGI. The DNA of the CDR3 is TGTGCCAGCAGTTACCAGGATGTGTACACTGAAGCTTTCTTT. It codes for CASSYQDVYTEAFF.

The chain joins TRBV5-1 to TRBJ1-1; 9 bases are a match to TRBD1. Germline V gene sequence: CDR1 SGHRS, CDR2 YFSETQ. Losses at the gene ends were 4 bases for V and 1 base for J; bases not matched to a gene: 8. This CDR3 has 16 residues. DNA of the CDR3: TGCGCCAGCAGCATAGGACAGGGGAAACCGAACACTGAAGCTTTCTTT. This gives the protein CASSIGQGKPNTEAFF.

The V and J genes are TRBV19 and TRBJ1-2; D is possibly TRBD1 (5 bases). Looked up from germline, CDR1 is LNHDA and CDR2 is SQIVND (reference sequence). The CDR3 is 15 residues long. V lost 3 bases and J lost 3, with 14 bases in between. The CDR3 bases are TGTGCCAGTAGTATGTTCCGACAGCTCTACTATGGCTACACCTTC. Encoded protein: CASSMFRQLYYGYTF.

The chain uses TRBV27 and TRBJ2-7, with a tentative D call TRBD1 (5 bases). The CDR3 covers 13 residues. The V end was cut by 3 bases, the J end by 0 bases, with 6 bases between. The germline V gene has CDR1 MNHEY and CDR2 SMNVEV (reference sequence). This chain's CDR3 is CASSLTDSYEQYF. CDR3 DNA: TGTGCCAGCAGTTTGACAGACTCCTACGAGCAGTACTTC.

This sequence joins TRBV6-4 and TRBJ2-2; 9 bases line up with TRBD1. V shed 5 bases, J shed 4 bases, and the junction held 11 bases outside the gene matches. This CDR3 spans 17 amino acids. Germline lookup yields CDR1 MRHNA and CDR2 SNTAGT. The CDR3 nucleotides are TGTGCCAGCAGTCCGGGACAGGGAGGTGGTTTCACCGGGGAGCTGTTTTTT. Protein sequence: CASSPGQGGGFTGELFF.

V and J are TRBV3-1 (or the pseudogene TRBV3-2) and TRBJ2-7, with TRBD1 as a possible D gene (6 bases). This CDR3 contains 17 residues. Germline CDR1 LGHDT, CDR2 YNNKEL (reference sequence). V dropped 4 bases and J dropped 6 bases, with 25 bases sitting between them. CDR3 loop: CASSRRGIPPNRVEQYF. CDR3 coding DNA: TGTGCCAGCAGCCGCAGGGGTATACCGCCGAACAGGGTCGAGCAGTACTTC.

The gene calls are TRBV4-1 and TRBJ2-3; tentatively, D is TRBD1 (6 bases). Per the germline V gene, CDR1 is MGHRA and CDR2 is YSYEKL. The V end lost 1 base, the J end lost 3 bases, and 11 bases lay between the germline ends. This CDR3 is built from 15 residues. CDR3: CASSQANRETDTQYF. As DNA, the CDR3 is TGCGCCAGCAGCCAAGCCAACAGGGAAACAGATACGCAGTATTTT.

The CDR3 nucleotides read TGTGCCAGCAGCTTTGTTGGACAGTCTAACACTGAGCAGTTCTTC. Translated, it gives CASSFVGQSNTEQFF. The chain has TRBV11-2 and TRBJ2-1; possibly TRBD1 for D (6 bases). The germline gives CDR1 SGHAT, CDR2 FQNNGV. Trimming removed 3 bases at V and 9 bases at J, with 18 bases between. CDR3 length: 15 amino acids. The full variable domain, completed using reference TRBV11-2 and TRBJ2-1, is EAGVAQSPRYKIIEKRQSVAFWCNPISGHATLYWYQQILGQGPKLLIQFQNNGVVDDSQLPKDRFSAERLKGVDSTLKIQPAKLEDSAVYLCASSFVGQSNTEQFFGPGTRLTVL.

The gene calls are TRBV10-3 and TRBJ2-1, with 10 positions matching TRBD1. Germline V lookup: CDR1 ENHRY, CDR2 SYGVKD. CDR3 length equals 16 residues. Trimming cost V 2 bases and J 7 bases; bases outside gene matches: 8. The CDR3 DNA is TGTGCCATCAGTGAGAAAGTACCGGGACAGGGGAATGAGCAGTTCTTC. Translated, it gives CAISEKVPGQGNEQFF.

J is TRBJ2-6 and V is TRBV10-2, with TRBD1 matching over 9 bases. Germline assignment: CDR1 WSHSY and CDR2 SAAADI. With 6 bases clipped from V and 0 bases from J, the junction kept 9 bases outside the gene matches. This CDR3 has 18 amino acids. CDR3 bases: TGCGCCAGCAGGAGATACAGGGGGCGGTCCTCTGGGGCCAACGTCCTGACTTTC. It encodes CASRRYRGRSSGANVLTF.